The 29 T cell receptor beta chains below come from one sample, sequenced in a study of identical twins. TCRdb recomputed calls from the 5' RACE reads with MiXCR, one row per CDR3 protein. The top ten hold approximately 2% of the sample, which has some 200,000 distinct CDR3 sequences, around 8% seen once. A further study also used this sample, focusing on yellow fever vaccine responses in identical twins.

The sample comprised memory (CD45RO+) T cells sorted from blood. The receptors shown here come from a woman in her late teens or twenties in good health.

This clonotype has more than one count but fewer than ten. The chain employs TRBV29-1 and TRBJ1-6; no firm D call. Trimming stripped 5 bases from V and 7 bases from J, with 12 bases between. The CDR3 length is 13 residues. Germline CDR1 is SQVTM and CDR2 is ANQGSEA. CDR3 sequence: CSVCSGTNSPLHF. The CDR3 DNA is TGCAGCGTTTGCTCGGGTACCAATTCACCCCTCCACTTT.

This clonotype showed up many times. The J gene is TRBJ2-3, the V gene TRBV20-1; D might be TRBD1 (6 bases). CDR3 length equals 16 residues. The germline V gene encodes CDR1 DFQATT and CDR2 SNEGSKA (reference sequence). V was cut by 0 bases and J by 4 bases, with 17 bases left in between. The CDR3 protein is CSARDTQGIVADTQYF. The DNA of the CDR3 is TGCAGTGCTAGAGATACGCAGGGGATAGTGGCAGATACGCAGTATTTT.

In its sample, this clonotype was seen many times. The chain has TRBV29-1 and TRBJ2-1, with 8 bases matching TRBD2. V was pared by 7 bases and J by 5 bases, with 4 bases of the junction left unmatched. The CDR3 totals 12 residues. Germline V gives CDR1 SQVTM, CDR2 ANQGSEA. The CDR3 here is CSAGLADNEQFF. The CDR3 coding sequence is TGCAGCGCCGGACTAGCCGACAATGAGCAGTTCTTC.

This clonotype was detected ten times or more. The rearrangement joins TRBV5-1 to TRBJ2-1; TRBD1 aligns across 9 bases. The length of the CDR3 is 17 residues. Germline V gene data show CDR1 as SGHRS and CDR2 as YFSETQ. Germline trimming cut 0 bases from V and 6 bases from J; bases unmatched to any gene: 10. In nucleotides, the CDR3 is TGCGCCAGCAGCTTGGTCCGGTCGGGACAGGGTAGCAATGAGCAGTTCTTC. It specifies CASSLVRSGQGSNEQFF.

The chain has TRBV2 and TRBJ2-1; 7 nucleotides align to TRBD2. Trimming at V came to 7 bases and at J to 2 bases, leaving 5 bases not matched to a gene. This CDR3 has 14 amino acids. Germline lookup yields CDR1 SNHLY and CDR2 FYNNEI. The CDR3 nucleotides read TGTGCCAGCACCCCAGCGGGGCCCTACAATGAGCAGTTCTTC. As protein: CASTPAGPYNEQFF.

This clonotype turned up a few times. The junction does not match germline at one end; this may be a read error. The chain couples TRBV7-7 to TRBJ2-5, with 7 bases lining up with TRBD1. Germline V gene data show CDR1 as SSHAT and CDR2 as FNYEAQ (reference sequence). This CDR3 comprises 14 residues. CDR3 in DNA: TGTGCTAGCAGCTTAGAGGGGGCTGGAGAGACCCAGTACTTC. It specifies CASSLEGAGETQYF.

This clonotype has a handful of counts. The CDR3 protein is CASTPGGLKETQYF. CDR3 nucleotides: TGTGCCAGCACCCCCGGGGGGCTCAAAGAGACCCAGTACTTC. V gene TRBV6-2 or TRBV6-3 combines with J gene TRBJ2-5; weak D call: TRBD2 (7 bases). Trimming removed 7 bases at V and 3 bases at J, with 15 bases between. CDR3 length equals 14 residues. CDR1 is MNHEY, CDR2 SVGEGT, per germline.

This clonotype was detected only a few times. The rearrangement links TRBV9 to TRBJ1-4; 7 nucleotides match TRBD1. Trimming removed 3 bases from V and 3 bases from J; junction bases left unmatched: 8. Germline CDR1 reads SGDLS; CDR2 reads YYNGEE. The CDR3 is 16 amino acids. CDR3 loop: CASSARGGTANEKLFF. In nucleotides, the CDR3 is TGTGCCAGCAGCGCTCGGGGGGGGACAGCTAATGAAAAACTGTTTTTT.

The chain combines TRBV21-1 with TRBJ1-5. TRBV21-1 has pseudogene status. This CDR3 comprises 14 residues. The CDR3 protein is CASSAPGTYQPQHF. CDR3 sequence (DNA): TGTGCCAGCAGCGCCCCCGGGACTTATCAGCCCCAGCATTTT.

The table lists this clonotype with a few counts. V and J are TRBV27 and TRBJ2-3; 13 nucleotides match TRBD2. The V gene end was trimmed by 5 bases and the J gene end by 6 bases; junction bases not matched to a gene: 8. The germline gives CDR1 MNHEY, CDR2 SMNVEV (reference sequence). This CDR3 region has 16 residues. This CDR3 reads CASSPLAGGSRDTQYF. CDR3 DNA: TGTGCCAGCAGTCCACTAGCGGGAGGGTCCCGCGATACGCAGTATTTT.

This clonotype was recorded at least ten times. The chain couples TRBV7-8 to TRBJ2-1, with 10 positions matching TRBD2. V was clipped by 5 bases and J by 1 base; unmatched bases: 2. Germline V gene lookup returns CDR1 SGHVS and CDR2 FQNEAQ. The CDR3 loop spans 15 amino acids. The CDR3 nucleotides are TGTGCCAGCAGCGGGACTAGCGCATCCTACAATGAGCAGTTCTTC. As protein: CASSGTSASYNEQFF.

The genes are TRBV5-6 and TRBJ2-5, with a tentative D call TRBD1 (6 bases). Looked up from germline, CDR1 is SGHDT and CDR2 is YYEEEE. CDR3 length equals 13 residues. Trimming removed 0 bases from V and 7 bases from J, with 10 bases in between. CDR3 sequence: CASSLVPRGTQYF. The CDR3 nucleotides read TGTGCCAGCAGCTTGGTGCCCAGGGGGACCCAGTACTTC. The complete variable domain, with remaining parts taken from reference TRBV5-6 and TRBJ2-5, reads DAGVTQSPTHLIKTRGQQVTLRCSPKSGHDTVSWYQQALGQGPQFIFQYYEEEERQRGNFPDRFSGHQFPNYSSELNVNALLLGDSALYLCASSLVPRGTQYFGPGTRLLVL.

CDR3 sequence (DNA): TGTGCCAGCAGTTTAGGGGCTAAGGTCAACTATGGCTACACCTTC. Protein product: CASSLGAKVNYGYTF. The rearrangement joins TRBV12-3 or TRBV12-4 to TRBJ1-2; no clear D. The CDR3 spans 15 residues. Between the trimmed V and J ends, which lost 1 base and 2 bases, there was a span of 11 bases.

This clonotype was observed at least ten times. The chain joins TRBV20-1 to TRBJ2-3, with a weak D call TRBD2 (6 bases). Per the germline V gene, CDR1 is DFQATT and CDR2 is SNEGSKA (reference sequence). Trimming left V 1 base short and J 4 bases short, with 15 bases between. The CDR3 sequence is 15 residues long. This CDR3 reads CSARVPGVVSDTQYF. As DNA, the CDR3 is TGCAGTGCTAGAGTGCCGGGGGTAGTCTCAGATACGCAGTATTTT.

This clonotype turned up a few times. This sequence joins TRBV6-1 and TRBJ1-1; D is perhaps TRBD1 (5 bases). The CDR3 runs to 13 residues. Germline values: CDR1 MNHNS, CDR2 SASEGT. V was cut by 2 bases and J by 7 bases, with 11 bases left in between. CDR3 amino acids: CASSEQGRHEAFF. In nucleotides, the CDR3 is TGTGCCAGCAGTGAACAGGGTCGCCATGAAGCTTTCTTT.

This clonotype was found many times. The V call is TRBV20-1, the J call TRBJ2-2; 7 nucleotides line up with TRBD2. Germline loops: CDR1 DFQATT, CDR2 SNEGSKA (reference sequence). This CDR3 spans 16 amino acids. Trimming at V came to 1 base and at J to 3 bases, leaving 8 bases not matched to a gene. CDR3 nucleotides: TGCAGTGCTAGAGGACTGGCTAGCGGACACACCGGGGAGCTGTTTTTT. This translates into CSARGLASGHTGELFF.

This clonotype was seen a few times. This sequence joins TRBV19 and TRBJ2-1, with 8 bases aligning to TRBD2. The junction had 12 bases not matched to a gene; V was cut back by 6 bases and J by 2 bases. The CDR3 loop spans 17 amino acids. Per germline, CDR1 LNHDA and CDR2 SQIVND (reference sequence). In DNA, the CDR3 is TGTGCCAGTAGGGACCTTCGGCGGGGGGCTACCTACAATGAGCAGTTCTTC. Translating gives CASRDLRRGATYNEQFF.

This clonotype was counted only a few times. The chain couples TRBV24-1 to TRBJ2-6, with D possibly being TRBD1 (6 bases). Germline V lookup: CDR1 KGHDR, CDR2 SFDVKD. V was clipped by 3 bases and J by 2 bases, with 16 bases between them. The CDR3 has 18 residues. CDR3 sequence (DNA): TGTGCCACCAGTGATCCACGGACAGATGGCGCTGGGGCCAACGTCCTGACTTTC. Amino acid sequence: CATSDPRTDGAGANVLTF.

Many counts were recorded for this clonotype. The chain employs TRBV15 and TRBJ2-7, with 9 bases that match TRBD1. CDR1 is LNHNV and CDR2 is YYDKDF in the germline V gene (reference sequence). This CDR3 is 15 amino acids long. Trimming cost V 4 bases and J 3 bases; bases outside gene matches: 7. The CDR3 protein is CATSKLGTGIYEQYF. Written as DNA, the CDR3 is TGTGCCACCAGCAAATTGGGGACAGGGATCTACGAGCAGTACTTC. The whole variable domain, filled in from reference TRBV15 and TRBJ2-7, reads DAMVIQNPRYQVTQFGKPVTLSCSQTLNHNVMYWYQQKSSQAPKLLFHYYDKDFNNEADTPDNFQSRRPNTSFCFLDIRSPGLGDTAMYLCATSKLGTGIYEQYFGPGTRLTVT.

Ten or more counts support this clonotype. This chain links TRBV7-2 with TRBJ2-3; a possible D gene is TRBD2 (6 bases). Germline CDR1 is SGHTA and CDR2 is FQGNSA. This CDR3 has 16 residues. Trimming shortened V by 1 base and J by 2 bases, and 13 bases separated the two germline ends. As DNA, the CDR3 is TGTGCCAGCAGCTTAGGGGATCTAGCGTACACAGATACGCAGTATTTT. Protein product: CASSLGDLAYTDTQYF.

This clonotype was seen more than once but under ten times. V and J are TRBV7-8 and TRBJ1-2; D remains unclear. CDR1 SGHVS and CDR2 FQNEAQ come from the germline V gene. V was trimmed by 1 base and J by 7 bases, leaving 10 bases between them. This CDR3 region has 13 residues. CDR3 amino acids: CASSLDQSGGYTF. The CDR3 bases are TGTGCCAGCAGCTTAGATCAGTCGGGTGGCTACACCTTC. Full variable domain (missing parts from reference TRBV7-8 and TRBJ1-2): GAGVSQSPRYKVAKRGQDVALRCDPISGHVSLFWYQQALGQGPEFLTYFQNEAQLDKSGLPSDRFFAERPEGSVSTLKIQRTQQEDSAVYLCASSLDQSGGYTFGSGTRLTVV.

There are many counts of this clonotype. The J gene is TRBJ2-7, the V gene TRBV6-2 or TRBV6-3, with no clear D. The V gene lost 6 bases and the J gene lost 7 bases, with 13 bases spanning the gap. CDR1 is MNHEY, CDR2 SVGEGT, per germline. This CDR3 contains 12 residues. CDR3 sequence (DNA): TGTGCCAGCAGAGCCGGACGTGGAGAGCAGTACTTC. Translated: CASRAGRGEQYF.

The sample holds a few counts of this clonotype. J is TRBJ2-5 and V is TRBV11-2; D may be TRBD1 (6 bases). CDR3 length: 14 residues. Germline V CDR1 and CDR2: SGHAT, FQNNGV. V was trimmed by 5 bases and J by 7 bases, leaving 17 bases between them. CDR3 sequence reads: CASSRNRAVGTQYF. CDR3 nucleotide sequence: TGTGCCAGCAGCCGAAACAGGGCCGTCGGGACCCAGTACTTC.

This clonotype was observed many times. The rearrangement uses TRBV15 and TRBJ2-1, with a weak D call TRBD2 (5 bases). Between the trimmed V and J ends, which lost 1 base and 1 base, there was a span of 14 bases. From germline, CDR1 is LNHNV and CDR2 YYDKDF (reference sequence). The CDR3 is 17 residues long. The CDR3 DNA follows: TGTGCCACCAGCAGAGTAGCGTCGGAGAAGTCCTACAATGAGCAGTTCTTC. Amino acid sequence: CATSRVASEKSYNEQFF.

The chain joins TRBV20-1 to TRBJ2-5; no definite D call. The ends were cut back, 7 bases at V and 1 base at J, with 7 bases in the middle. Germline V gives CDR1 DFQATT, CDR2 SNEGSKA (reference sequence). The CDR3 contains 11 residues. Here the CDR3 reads CSGESQETQYF. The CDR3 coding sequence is TGCAGTGGTGAAAGCCAAGAGACCCAGTACTTC.

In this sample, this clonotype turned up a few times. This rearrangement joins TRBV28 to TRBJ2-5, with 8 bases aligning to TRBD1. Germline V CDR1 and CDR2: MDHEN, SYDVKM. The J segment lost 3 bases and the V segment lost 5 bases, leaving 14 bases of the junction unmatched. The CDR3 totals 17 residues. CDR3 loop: CASSPSPGQATKETQYF. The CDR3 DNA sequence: TGTGCCAGCAGTCCATCCCCGGGACAGGCGACGAAAGAGACCCAGTACTTC.

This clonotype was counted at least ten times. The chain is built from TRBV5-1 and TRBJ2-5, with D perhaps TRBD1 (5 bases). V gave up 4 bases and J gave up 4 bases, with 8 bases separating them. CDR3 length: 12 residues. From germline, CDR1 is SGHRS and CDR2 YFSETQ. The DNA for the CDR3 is TGCGCCAGCAGCGCAAGGGGAGAGACCCAGTACTTC. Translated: CASSARGETQYF.

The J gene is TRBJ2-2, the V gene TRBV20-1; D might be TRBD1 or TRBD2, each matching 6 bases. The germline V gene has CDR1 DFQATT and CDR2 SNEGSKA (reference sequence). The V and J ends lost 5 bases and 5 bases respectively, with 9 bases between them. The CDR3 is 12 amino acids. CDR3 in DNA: TGCAGTGCTGAAGGGGGGACCGGGGAGCTGTTTTTT. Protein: CSAEGGTGELFF.

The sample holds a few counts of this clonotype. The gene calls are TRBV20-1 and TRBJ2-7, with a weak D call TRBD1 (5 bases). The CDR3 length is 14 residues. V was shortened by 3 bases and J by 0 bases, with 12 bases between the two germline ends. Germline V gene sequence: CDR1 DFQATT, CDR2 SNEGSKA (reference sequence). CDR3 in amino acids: CSARTASSSYEQYF. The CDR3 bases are TGCAGTGCTAGGACAGCCAGTTCCTCCTACGAGCAGTACTTC.